A selection of T cell receptor beta chains follows, all from one sample in a study of CD8 T cells in Susac syndrome. TCRdb recomputed calls from the immunoSEQ multiplex PCR reads with MiXCR, one row per CDR3 protein. The sample has about 300,000 distinct CDR3 sequences; approximately 90% are singletons. Sequences were obtained from CD4+ T cells from PBMCs. The receptors originated from a human donor with multiple sclerosis. The CDR3 runs from the conserved cysteine through the conserved F or W. Each record gives: clone size, D gene, V gene, CDR3 length, J gene, CDR3 protein, CDR3 DNA. D genes are given only for firm matches. Clone size is stated in some rows and not others, as once, few, many or a class when expanded.

-	TRBD2	TRBV4-1	16	TRBJ2-2	CASSQVGRGDTGELFF	TGCGCCAGCAGCCAAGTAGGGAGGGGAGACACCGGGGAGCTGTTTTTT
-	-	TRBV6-4	13	TRBJ1-5	CASSPEFNQPQHF	TGTGCCAGCAGCCCAGAATTCAATCAGCCCCAGCATTTT
-	TRBD1	TRBV29-1	14	TRBJ2-3	CSVGTGEGTDTQYF	TGCAGCGTTGGGACAGGAGAAGGCACAGATACGCAGTATTTT
-	TRBD2	TRBV24-1	15	TRBJ2-2	CATSATSGNTGELFF	TGTGCCACCAGTGCTACTAGCGGAAACACCGGGGAGCTGTTTTTT
-	-	TRBV19	13	TRBJ2-3	CASSVRNFFTQYF	TGTGCCAGCAGCGTAAGGAACTTCTTCACGCAGTATTTT
-	-	TRBV4-3	14	TRBJ2-3	CASSQEFRVDTQYF	TGCGCCAGCAGCCAAGAATTCCGAGTAGATACGCAGTATTTT
-	-	TRBV9	14	TRBJ1-3	CASSASFSGNTIYF	TGTGCCAGCAGCGCGAGTTTCTCTGGAAACACCATATATTTT
-	-	TRBV6-2/TRBV6-3	16	TRBJ1-1	CASSKRRTNFVTEAFF	TGTGCCAGCAGCAAGAGGAGAACAAACTTCGTGACTGAAGCTTTCTTT
-	-	TRBV6-1	16	TRBJ2-2	CASSATLYGYTGELFF	TGTGCCAGCAGTGCAACGCTGTACGGGTACACCGGGGAGCTGTTTTTT
-	-	TRBV12-5	11	TRBJ2-1	CASGYYNEQFF	TGTGCTAGTGGCTACTACAATGAGCAGTTCTTC
few	-	TRBV12-3/TRBV12-4	12	TRBJ2-7	CASSLTSYEQYF	TGTGCCAGCAGTTTAACTTCCTACGAGCAGTACTTC
-	TRBD2	TRBV4-2	16	TRBJ2-1	CASSQLSSGRRNEQFF	TGTGCCAGCAGCCAACTTTCTAGCGGGAGAAGAAATGAGCAGTTCTTC
-	TRBD1	TRBV6-1	17	TRBJ1-5	CASSPWTGTYGNQPQHF	TGTGCCAGCAGTCCATGGACAGGCACCTATGGCAATCAGCCCCAGCATTTT
-	-	TRBV6-6	14	TRBJ1-2	CASSYSAPSYGYTF	TGTGCCAGCAGTTACTCGGCCCCCTCCTATGGCTACACCTTC
-	-	TRBV7-3	17	TRBJ2-1	CASSHLQPGSSYNEQFF	TGTGCCAGCAGCCATCTGCAGCCCGGAAGCTCCTACAATGAGCAGTTCTTC
-	TRBD2	TRBV3-1	15	TRBJ2-1	CASSPRTSAYNEQFF	TGTGCCAGCAGCCCTAGGACTAGCGCCTACAATGAGCAGTTCTTC
-	-	TRBV5-1	14	TRBJ1-1	CASSLQKPNAEAFF	TGCGCCAGCAGCTTACAGAAACCGAACGCTGAAGCTTTCTTT
few	-	TRBV5-6	14	TRBJ1-4	CASSFRGAAEKLFF	TGTGCCAGCAGCTTCCGGGGGGCGGCTGAAAAACTGTTTTTT
-	-	TRBV30	13	TRBJ1-1	CAWSVLNGGEAFF	TGTGCCTGGAGTGTACTTAACGGGGGAGAAGCTTTCTTT
-	-	TRBV18	18	TRBJ1-3	CASSPPVFGSLSGNTIYF	TGTGCCAGCTCACCACCCGTTTTCGGGAGCCTCTCTGGAAACACCATATATTTT
-	-	TRBV30	15	TRBJ2-1	CAWGIGTYPDNEQFF	TGTGCCTGGGGCATCGGGACTTACCCCGACAATGAGCAGTTCTTC
-	-	TRBV10-3	15	TRBJ1-4	CAISESEVQGGKLFF	TGTGCCATCAGTGAGTCCGAAGTACAGGGAGGAAAACTGTTTTTT
-	TRBD1	TRBV4-3	16	TRBJ1-3	CASSQVFSTGGNTIYF	TGCGCCAGCAGCCAAGTTTTTTCGACAGGGGGAAACACCATATATTTT
-	-	TRBV7-2	13	TRBJ2-1	CASSVRSRTEQFF	TGTGCCAGCAGCGTCCGCTCAAGGACTGAGCAGTTCTTC
-	-	TRBV19	14	TRBJ2-1	CASMLGRTTNEQFF	TGTGCCAGTATGTTAGGACGGACCACCAATGAGCAGTTCTTC
-	TRBD2	TRBV12-3/TRBV12-4	15	TRBJ2-7	CASSSTSGRSHEQYF	TGTGCCAGCAGTTCAACTAGCGGGAGAAGTCACGAGCAGTACTTC
once	TRBD2	TRBV20-1	19	TRBJ2-5	CSAGEPLTGALSGRETQYF	TGCAGTGCTGGGGAACCTTTAACAGGGGCCCTTAGCGGGAGGGAGACCCAGTACTTC
-	-	TRBV7-9	13	TRBJ2-5	CASSFGARETQYF	TGTGCCAGCAGCTTCGGGGCTCGGGAGACCCAGTACTTC
-	TRBD2	TRBV19	16	TRBJ2-1	CASSPRTSGSLYEQFF	TGTGCCAGTAGCCCTAGGACTAGCGGGAGTCTCTATGAGCAGTTCTTC
-	-	TRBV12-3/TRBV12-4	13	TRBJ2-7	CASSAVEGYEQYF	TGTGCCAGCAGCGCTGTAGAGGGTTACGAGCAGTACTTC
-	TRBD2	TRBV9	17	TRBJ2-2	CASSVGLAGVRAGELFF	TGTGCCAGCAGCGTAGGCCTAGCGGGAGTAAGGGCCGGGGAGCTGTTTTTT
-	-	TRBV19	16	TRBJ1-5	CASSIRGSAYNQPQHF	TGTGCCAGTAGTATCCGCGGGAGTGCATATAATCAGCCCCAGCATTTT
-	TRBD1	TRBV24-1	15	TRBJ2-1	CATSEATGGNNEQFF	TGTGCCACCAGTGAGGCGACAGGGGGTAACAATGAGCAGTTCTTC
few	TRBD1	TRBV5-1	15	TRBJ2-7	CASSLQTGVSYEQYF	TGCGCCAGCAGCTTACAGACAGGGGTTTCCTACGAGCAGTACTTC
-	-	TRBV12-3/TRBV12-4	16	TRBJ1-1	CASSLRWGMRATEAFF	TGTGCCAGCAGTCTCCGTTGGGGGATGAGGGCCACTGAAGCTTTCTTT
-	TRBD1	TRBV5-5	15	TRBJ2-7	CASSLPDRGPYEQYF	TGTGCCAGCAGCTTGCCGGACAGGGGCCCCTACGAGCAGTACTTC
once	-	TRBV19	15	TRBJ1-1	CASSIREISNTEAFF	TGTGCCAGTAGTATACGTGAAATCAGCAACACTGAAGCTTTCTTT
-	-	TRBV7-9	15	TRBJ2-3	CASAFSGGFTDTQYF	TGTGCCAGCGCCTTTAGTGGGGGCTTCACAGATACGCAGTATTTT
-	-	TRBV7-9	16	TRBJ2-2	CASSFFRLKRTGELFF	TGTGCCAGCAGCTTCTTTAGGCTGAAAAGGACCGGGGAGCTGTTTTTT
-	-	TRBV20-1	13	TRBJ1-2	CSARDLTTDFSTF	TGCAGTGCTAGAGATTTAACGACCGACTTTAGTACCTTC
-	-	TRBV7-9	14	TRBJ1-2	CASSPLITNYGYTF	TGTGCCAGCAGCCCGCTAATAACTAACTATGGCTACACCTTC
-	-	TRBV11-2	14	TRBJ1-6	CASSTGTGFSPLHF	TGTGCCAGCAGTACCGGAACAGGTTTCTCACCCCTCCACTTT
once	-	TRBV5-6	15	TRBJ1-2	CASSLTGRTNYGYTF	TGTGCCAGCAGCTTGACAGGGAGGACTAACTATGGCTACACCTTC
-	-	TRBV5-1	15	TRBJ1-1	CASSPRLGGASEAFF	TGCGCCAGCAGCCCCCGTCTCGGGGGCGCGTCTGAAGCTTTCTTT
-	-	TRBV7-3	14	TRBJ2-1	CASTLTGPNNEQFF	TGTGCCAGCACCTTAACCGGACCGAACAATGAGCAGTTCTTC
-	TRBD2	TRBV5-4	16	TRBJ2-3	CASSPPPGRAADTQYF	TGTGCCAGCAGCCCTCCCCCAGGGAGGGCAGCAGATACGCAGTATTTT